This TCR beta chain was sequenced during a study of blood T cells in healthy people across ages. The CDR3 has 14 amino acids. Germline CDR1 reads KGHDR; CDR2 reads SFDVKD. The V end was cut by 4 bases, the J end by 1 base, with 7 bases between. In its sample, this clonotype was seen a few times. Its antigen remains unknown. Study conclusions and caveats: The recorded TCR beta diversity per million T cells decreased in a roughly linear manner with age.

Primed by a sample-barcoded 5' primer and a J-beta primer mix, a second PCR proceeded for about 6 to 12 cycles. TCRdb redid the calling of the 5' RACE reads with MiXCR, one entry per CDR3 protein. Seen here are 700,000 to 800,000 distinct CDR3 sequences, approximately 39% observed once, and the top ten hold 20% to 25%. The origin of this receptor is a woman aged 55-75 years in good health. The material sequenced was blood. J is TRBJ1-5 and V is TRBV24-1; unclear D gene. In DNA form, the CDR3 reads TGTGCCACCAGTGACCGAATGAGCAATCAGCCCCAGCATTTT. Translated, it gives CATSDRMSNQPQHF.